This T cell receptor beta chain derives from a study of cytomegalovirus exposure and HLA in healthy donors. As for this clone: Its antigen remains unidentified.

Overall study results and limits: The sole available immune exposure information was CMV serostatus. Later genetic work tied a missense DCLRE1C variant to beta-chain V and J trimming. Among the sequence variants, a highly shared cluster was likely an artifact of sequencing.

Vbeta (60) and Jbeta (13) primers were used in the PCR. The method was immunoSEQ multiplex PCR; TCRdb's version includes in-frame clones alone and lacks a portion of them. The data contain roughly 96,000 clones, 60% to 75% of them singletons. Germline V gene lookup returns CDR1 SGDLS and CDR2 YYNGEE. The CDR3 spans 15 residues. Trimming removed 0 bases from V and 1 base from J, with 10 bases in between. The receptor was derived from a woman aged 65 to 85 in good health and CMV-seropositive. Sequenced sample: PBMCs. The V call is TRBV9, the J call TRBJ1-1, with D maybe TRBD1 (5 bases). CDR3 sequence reads: CASSVDPGRNTEAFF. The CDR3, as DNA: TGTGCCAGCAGCGTAGACCCAGGGCGGAACACTGAAGCTTTCTTT.